This is a list of T cell receptor beta chains from one sample in a study of cytomegalovirus exposure and HLA in healthy donors. TCRdb's table, derived via immunoSEQ multiplex PCR, lists solely in-frame clones and lacks some. The profile covers some 140,000 clones, with 65% to 80% appearing a single time and 2.5% to 3.5% taken by the ten largest. Specimen: PBMCs. These receptors were collected from a man between 40 and 49 years old in good health and CMV-seronegative. Each CDR3 is given with its conserved first and last residue. D genes are given only for firm matches.

V gene	J gene	D gene	CDR3 DNA	CDR3 protein
TRBV9	TRBJ2-1	-	TGTGCCAGCAGCCCCCTCCCTGATAGCTCCTACAATGAGCAGTTCTTC	CASSPLPDSSYNEQFF
TRBV5-1	TRBJ2-5	TRBD2	TGCGCCAGCAGCTTGGACCTAGCGGGGGGGCCAGAGACCCAGTACTTC	CASSLDLAGGPETQYF
TRBV4-1	TRBJ2-3	-	TGCGCCAGCAGCCAAGTTCAGGGATCCACAGATACGCAGTATTTT	CASSQVQGSTDTQYF
TRBV4-2	TRBJ2-5	-	TGTGCCAGCTCTGAGGTCCAAGAGACCCAGTACTTC	CASSEVQETQYF
TRBV2	TRBJ1-5	-	TGTGCCAGCAGAGGGTTTAGGGAGGACGACCAGCATTTT	CASRGFREDDQHF
TRBV7-7	TRBJ2-5	-	TGTGCCAGCAGCTTGACATTCCAAGAGACCCAGTACTTC	CASSLTFQETQYF
TRBV6-6	TRBJ2-3	TRBD2	TGTGCCAGCACCACGGGAGGGTCAAGCACAGATACGCAGTATTTT	CASTTGGSSTDTQYF
TRBV4-3	TRBJ1-2	-	TGCGCCAGCAGCCAAGTGAGGGAAGTGGCAAACTATGGCTACACCTTC	CASSQVREVANYGYTF
TRBV6-4	TRBJ1-3	-	TGTGCCAGCAGTGTTAGAGGAAACAGGGCCGGAAACACCATATATTTT	CASSVRGNRAGNTIYF
TRBV11-1	TRBJ2-1	-	TGTGCCAGCAGCCCCACAGCGGAGTTGTACAATGAGCAGTTCTTC	CASSPTAELYNEQFF
TRBV2	TRBJ2-7	-	TGTGCCAGCAAAGGCACAGCCAAGCTGTACCAATCCTACGAGCAGTACTTC	CASKGTAKLYQSYEQYF
TRBV25-1	TRBJ1-2	TRBD1	TGTGCCAGCAGCCCCACCGGCAGGGGGAATGGCTACACCTTC	CASSPTGRGNGYTF
TRBV6-5	TRBJ2-5	TRBD1	TGTGCCAGCAGTCTTATGGACAGGGGGCGGGAGACCCAGTACTTC	CASSLMDRGRETQYF
TRBV5-1	TRBJ2-7	TRBD1	TGCGCCAGCAGCCCGGACAGGGGGGGATACGAGCAGTACTTC	CASSPDRGGYEQYF
TRBV11-3	TRBJ2-2	-	TGTGCCAGCTCCCGAGGGGGTGACGGGGAGCTGTTTTTT	CASSRGGDGELFF
TRBV5-4	TRBJ1-3	-	TGTGCCAGCAGCTTTTATAGTTCTGGAAACACCATATATTTT	CASSFYSSGNTIYF
TRBV5-1	TRBJ2-6	-	TGCGCCAGCAGCTCGGACGGGGCTGGGGCCAACGTCCTGACTTTC	CASSSDGAGANVLTF
TRBV28	TRBJ1-4	TRBD1	TGTGCCAGCAGTAGTGGGACAGCAACTAATGAAAAACTGTTTTTT	CASSSGTATNEKLFF
TRBV2	TRBJ1-1	-	TGTGCCAGCAGGGCCTTTCTGGAAGCTTTCTTT	CASRAFLEAFF
TRBV30	TRBJ2-7	-	TGTGCCTGGAGTTGGCAGACCTACGAGCAGTACTTC	CAWSWQTYEQYF